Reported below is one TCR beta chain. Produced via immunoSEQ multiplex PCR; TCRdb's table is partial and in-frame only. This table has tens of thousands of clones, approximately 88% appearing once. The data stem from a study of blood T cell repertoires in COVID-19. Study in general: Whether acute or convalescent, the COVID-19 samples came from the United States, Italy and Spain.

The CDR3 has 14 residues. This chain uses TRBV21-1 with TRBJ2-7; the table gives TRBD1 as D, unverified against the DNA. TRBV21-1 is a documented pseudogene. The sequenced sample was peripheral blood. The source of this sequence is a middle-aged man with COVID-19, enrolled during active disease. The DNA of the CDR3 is TGTGCCAGCAGCATGACAGTTGCCTGTGTTGAGCAGTACTTC. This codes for CASSMTVACVEQYF.